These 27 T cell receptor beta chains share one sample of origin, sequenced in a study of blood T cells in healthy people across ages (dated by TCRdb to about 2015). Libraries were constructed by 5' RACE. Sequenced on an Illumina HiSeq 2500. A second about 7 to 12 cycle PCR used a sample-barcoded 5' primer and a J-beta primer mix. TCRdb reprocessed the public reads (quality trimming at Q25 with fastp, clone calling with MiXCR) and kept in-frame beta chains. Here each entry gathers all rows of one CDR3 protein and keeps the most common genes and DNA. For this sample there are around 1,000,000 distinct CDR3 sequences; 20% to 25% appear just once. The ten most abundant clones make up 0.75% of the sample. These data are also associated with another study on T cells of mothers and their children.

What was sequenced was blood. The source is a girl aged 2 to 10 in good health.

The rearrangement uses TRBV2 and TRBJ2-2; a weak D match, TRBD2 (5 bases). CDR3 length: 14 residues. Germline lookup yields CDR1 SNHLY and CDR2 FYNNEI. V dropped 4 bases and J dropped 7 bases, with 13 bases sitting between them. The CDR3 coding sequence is TGTGCCAGCAGTGTCGTCGGTGGGAGCGGGGAGCTGTTTTTT. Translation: CASSVVGGSGELFF.

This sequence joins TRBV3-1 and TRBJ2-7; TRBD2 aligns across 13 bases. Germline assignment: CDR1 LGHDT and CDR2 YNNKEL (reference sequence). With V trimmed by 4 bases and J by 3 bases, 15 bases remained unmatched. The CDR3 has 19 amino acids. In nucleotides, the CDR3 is TGTGCCAGCAGCCCTGCAGTGACTAGCGGGAGGTTTGCCCACTACGAGCAGTACTTC. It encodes CASSPAVTSGRFAHYEQYF.

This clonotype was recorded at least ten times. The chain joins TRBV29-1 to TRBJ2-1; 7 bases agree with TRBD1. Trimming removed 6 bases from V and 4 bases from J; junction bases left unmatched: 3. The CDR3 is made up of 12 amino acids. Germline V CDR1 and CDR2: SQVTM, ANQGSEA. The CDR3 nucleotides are TGCAGCGTGACAGGGTTTTACAATGAGCAGTTCTTC. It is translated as CSVTGFYNEQFF.

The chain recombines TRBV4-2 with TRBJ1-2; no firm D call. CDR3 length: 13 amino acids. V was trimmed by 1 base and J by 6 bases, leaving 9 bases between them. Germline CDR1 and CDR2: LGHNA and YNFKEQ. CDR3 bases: TGTGCCAGCAGCCAAGCATCTTTCAATGGCTACACCTTC. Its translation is CASSQASFNGYTF.

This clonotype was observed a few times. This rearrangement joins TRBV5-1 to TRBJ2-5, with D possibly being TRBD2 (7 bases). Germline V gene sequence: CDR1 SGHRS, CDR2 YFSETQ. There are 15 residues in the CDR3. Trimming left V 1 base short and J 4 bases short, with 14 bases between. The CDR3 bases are TGCGCCAGCAGCTTGTGGGGGGGGCAAGGAGAGACCCAGTACTTC. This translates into CASSLWGGQGETQYF.

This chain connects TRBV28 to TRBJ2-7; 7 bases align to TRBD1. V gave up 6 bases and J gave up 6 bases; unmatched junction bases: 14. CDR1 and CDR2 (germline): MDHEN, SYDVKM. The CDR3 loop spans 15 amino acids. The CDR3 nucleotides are TGTGCCAGCAGCTTAAGATGGGACAGAGGCAGCGAGCAGTACTTC. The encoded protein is CASSLRWDRGSEQYF.

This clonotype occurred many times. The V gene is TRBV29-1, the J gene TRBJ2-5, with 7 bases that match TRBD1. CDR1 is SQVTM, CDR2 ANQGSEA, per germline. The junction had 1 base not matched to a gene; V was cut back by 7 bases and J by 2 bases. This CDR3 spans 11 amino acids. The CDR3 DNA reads TGCAGCGGGGGACAGCAAGAGACCCAGTACTTC. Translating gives CSGGQQETQYF. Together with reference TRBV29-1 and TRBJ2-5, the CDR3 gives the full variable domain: SAVISQKPSRDICQRGTSLTIQCQVDSQVTMMFWYRQQPGQSLTLIATANQGSEATYESGFVIDKFPISRPNLTFSTLTVSNMSPEDSSIYLCSGGQQETQYFGPGTRLLVL.

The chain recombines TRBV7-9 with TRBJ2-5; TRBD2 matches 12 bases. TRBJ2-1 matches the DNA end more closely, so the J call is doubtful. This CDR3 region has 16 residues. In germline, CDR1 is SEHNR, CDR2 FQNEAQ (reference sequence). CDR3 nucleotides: TGTGCCAGCAGTCTGGAACTAGCGGGAGGCATGAATGAGCAGTTCTTC. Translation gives CASSLELAGGMNEQFF.

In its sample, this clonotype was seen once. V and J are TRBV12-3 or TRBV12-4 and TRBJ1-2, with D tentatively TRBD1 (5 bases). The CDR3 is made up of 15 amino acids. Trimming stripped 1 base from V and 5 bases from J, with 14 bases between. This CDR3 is CASSLVRAGTYGYTF. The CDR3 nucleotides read TGTGCCAGCAGTTTAGTCAGGGCCGGCACTTATGGCTACACCTTC.

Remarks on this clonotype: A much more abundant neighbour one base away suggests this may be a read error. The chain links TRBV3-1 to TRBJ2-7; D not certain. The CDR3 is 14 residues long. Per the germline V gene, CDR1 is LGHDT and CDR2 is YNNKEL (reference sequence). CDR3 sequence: CASNQDGRRYEQYF. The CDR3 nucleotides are TGTGCCAGCAACCAAGACGGTCGGAGATACGAGCAGTACTTC.

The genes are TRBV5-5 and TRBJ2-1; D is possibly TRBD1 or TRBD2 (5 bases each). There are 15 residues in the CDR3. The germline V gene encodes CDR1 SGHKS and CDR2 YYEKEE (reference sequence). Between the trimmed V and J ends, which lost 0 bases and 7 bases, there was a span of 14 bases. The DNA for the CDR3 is TGTGCCAGCAGCTTGGATTGGGACCACGGGAATGAGCAGTTCTTC. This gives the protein CASSLDWDHGNEQFF.

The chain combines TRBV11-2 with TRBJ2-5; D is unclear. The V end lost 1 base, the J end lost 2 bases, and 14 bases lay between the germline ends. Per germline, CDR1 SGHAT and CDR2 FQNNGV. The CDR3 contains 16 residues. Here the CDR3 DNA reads TGTGCCAGCAGCTTAGGGGTACTTCAACTACAAGAGACCCAGTACTTC. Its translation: CASSLGVLQLQETQYF.

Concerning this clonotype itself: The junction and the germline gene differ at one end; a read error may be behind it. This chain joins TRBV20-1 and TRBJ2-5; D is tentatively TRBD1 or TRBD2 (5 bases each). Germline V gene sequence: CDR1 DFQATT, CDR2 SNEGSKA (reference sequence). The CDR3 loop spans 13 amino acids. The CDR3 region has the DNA TGCGGTGCCCGGGGCTATTTAGGGGAGACCCAGTACTTC. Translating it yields CGARGYLGETQYF.

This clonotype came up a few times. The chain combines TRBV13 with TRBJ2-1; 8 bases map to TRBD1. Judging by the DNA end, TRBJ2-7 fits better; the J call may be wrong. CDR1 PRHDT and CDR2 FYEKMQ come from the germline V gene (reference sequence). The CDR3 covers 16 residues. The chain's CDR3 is CASSLSAGGSYNEQYF. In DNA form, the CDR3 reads TGTGCCAGCAGCTTATCGGCAGGGGGCTCCTACAATGAGCAGTACTTC.

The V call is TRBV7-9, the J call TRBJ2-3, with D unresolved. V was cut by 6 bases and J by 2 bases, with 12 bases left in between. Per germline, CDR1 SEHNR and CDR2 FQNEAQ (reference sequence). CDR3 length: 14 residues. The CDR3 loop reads CASSPRGHTDTQYF. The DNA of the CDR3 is TGTGCCAGCAGTCCCCGAGGTCACACAGATACGCAGTATTTT. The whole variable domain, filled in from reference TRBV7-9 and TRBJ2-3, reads DTGVSQNPRHKITKRGQNVTFRCDPISEHNRLYWYRQTLGQGPEFLTYFQNEAQLEKSRLLSDRFSAERPKGSFSTLEIQRTEQGDSAMYLCASSPRGHTDTQYFGPGTRLTVL.

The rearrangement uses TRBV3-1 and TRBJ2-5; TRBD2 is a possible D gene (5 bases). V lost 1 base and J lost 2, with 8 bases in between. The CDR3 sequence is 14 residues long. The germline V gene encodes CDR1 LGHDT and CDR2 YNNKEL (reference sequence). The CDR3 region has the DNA TGTGCCAGCAGCCAAGCTAGCTATCAAGAGACCCAGTACTTC. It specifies CASSQASYQETQYF.

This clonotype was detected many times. The CDR3 spells CSVDEGGKTQYF. As DNA, the CDR3 is TGCAGCGTTGATGAGGGAGGAAAGACCCAGTACTTC. The V gene is TRBV29-1, the J gene TRBJ2-5; possibly TRBD2 for D (6 bases). Between the trimmed V and J ends, which lost 3 bases and 6 bases, there was a span of 11 bases. CDR1 and CDR2 from the germline V gene are SQVTM and ANQGSEA. The CDR3 totals 12 residues.

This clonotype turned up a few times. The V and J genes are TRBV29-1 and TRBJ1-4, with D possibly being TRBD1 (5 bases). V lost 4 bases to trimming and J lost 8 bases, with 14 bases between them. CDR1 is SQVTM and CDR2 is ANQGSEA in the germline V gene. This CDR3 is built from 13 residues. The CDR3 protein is CSVAWQGGEKLFF. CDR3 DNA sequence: TGCAGCGTTGCGTGGCAGGGTGGAGAAAAACTGTTTTTT.

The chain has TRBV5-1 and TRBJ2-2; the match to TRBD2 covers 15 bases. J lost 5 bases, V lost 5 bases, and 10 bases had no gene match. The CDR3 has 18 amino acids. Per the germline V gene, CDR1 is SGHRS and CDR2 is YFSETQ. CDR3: CASSLEGLAGGSTGELFF. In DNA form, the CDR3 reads TGCGCCAGCAGTCTCGAGGGACTAGCGGGAGGATCGACCGGGGAGCTGTTTTTT.

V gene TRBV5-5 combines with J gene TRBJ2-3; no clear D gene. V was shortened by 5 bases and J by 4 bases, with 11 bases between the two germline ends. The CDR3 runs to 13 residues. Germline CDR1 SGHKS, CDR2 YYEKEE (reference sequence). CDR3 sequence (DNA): TGTGCCAGCAGATCCGGGTATGCAGATACGCAGTATTTT. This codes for CASRSGYADTQYF.

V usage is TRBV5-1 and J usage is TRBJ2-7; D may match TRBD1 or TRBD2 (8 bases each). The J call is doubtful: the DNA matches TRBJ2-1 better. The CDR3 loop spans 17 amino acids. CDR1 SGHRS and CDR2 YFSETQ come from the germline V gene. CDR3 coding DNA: TGCGCCAGCAGCTCCAAACGGGGGGGGGACAGGTACAATGAGCAGTTCTTC. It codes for CASSSKRGGDRYNEQFF.

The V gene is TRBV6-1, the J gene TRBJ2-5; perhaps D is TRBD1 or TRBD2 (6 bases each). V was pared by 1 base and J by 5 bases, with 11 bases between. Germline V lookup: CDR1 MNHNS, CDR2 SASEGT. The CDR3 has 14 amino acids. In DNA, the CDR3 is TGTGCCAGCAGTGAAGTGGGGGGCGAGGAGACCCAGTACTTC. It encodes CASSEVGGEETQYF.

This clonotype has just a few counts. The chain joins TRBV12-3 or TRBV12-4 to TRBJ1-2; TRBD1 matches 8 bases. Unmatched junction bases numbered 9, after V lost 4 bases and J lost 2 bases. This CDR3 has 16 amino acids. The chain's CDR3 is CASSSHAGGRNYGYTF. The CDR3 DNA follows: TGTGCCAGCAGTTCCCACGCAGGGGGCAGAAACTATGGCTACACCTTC.

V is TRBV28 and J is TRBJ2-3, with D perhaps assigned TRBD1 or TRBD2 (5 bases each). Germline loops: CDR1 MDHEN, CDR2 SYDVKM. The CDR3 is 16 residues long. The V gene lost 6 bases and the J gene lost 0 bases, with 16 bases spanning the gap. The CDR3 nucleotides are TGTGCCAGCAGCCGCGGGTTCGGGACCAGCACAGATACGCAGTATTTT. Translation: CASSRGFGTSTDTQYF.

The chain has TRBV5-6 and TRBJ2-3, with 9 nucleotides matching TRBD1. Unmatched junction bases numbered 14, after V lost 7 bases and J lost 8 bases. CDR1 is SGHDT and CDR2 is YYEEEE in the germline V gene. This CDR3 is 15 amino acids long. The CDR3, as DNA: TGTGCCAGCGGGAAAGGGGACAGGGCAACGGCTACGCAGTATTTT. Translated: CASGKGDRATATQYF. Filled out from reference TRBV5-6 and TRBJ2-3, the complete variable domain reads DAGVTQSPTHLIKTRGQQVTLRCSPKSGHDTVSWYQQALGQGPQFIFQYYEEEERQRGNFPDRFSGHQFPNYSSELNVNALLLGDSALYLCASGKGDRATATQYFGPGTRLTVL.

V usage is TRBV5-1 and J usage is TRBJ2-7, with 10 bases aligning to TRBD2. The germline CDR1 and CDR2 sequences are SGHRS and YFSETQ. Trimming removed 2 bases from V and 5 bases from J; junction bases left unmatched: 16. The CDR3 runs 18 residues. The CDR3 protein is CASSFSIDLAGGTHEQYF. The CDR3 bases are TGCGCCAGCAGCTTCTCTATTGACTTAGCGGGAGGTACCCACGAGCAGTACTTC. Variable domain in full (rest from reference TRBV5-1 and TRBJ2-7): KAGVTQTPRYLIKTRGQQVTLSCSPISGHRSVSWYQQTPGQGLQFLFEYFSETQRNKGNFPGRFSGRQFSNSRSEMNVSTLELGDSALYLCASSFSIDLAGGTHEQYFGPGTRLTVT.

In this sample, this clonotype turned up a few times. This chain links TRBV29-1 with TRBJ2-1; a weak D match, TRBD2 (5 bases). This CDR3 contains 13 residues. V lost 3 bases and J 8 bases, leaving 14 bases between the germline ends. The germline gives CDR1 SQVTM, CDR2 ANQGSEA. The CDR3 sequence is CSVEDSISDEQFF. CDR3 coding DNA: TGCAGCGTTGAGGACTCCATATCGGATGAGCAGTTCTTC.